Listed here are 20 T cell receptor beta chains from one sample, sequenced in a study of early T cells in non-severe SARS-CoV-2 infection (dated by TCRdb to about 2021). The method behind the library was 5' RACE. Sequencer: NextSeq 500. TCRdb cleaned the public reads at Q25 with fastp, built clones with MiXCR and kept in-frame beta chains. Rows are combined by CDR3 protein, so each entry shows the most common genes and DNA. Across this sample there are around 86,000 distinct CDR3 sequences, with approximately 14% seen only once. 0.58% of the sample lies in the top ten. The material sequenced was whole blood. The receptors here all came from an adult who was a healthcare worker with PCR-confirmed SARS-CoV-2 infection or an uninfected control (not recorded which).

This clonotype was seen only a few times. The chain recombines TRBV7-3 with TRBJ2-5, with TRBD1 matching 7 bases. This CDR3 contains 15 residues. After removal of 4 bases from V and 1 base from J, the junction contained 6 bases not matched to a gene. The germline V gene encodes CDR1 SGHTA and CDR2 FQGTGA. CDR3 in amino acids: CASSSGQSTQETQYF. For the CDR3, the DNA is TGTGCCAGCAGCTCGGGACAGTCAACCCAAGAGACCCAGTACTTC.

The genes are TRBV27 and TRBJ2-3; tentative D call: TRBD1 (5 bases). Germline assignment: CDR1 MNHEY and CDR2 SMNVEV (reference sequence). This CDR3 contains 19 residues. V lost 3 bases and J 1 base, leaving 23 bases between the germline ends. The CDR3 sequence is CASSFRVVADLPRTDTQYF. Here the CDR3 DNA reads TGTGCCAGCAGTTTCAGGGTTGTTGCGGACCTCCCACGCACAGATACGCAGTATTTT.

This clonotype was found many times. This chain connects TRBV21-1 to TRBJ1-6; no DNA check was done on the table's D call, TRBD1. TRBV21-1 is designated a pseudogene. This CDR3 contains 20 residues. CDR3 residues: CASSQRGQPTGGTYNSPLHF. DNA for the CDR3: TGTGCCAGCAGCCAAAGGGGACAGCCAACAGGAGGGACCTATAATTCACCCCTCCACTTT.

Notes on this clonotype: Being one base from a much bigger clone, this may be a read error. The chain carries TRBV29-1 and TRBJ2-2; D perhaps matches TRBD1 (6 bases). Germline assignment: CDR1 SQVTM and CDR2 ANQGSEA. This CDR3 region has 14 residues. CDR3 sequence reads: CSAITIQGSGELLF. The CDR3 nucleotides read TGCAGCGCGATTACGATTCAGGGGTCCGGGGAGCTGTTATTT.

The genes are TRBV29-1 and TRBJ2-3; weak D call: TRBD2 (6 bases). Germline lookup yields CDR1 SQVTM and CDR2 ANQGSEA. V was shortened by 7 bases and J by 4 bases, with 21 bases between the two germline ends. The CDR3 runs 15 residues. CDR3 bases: TGCAGCGCAGAAGGGGCGGGGAAGGGCGCAGATACGCAGTATTTT. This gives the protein CSAEGAGKGADTQYF.

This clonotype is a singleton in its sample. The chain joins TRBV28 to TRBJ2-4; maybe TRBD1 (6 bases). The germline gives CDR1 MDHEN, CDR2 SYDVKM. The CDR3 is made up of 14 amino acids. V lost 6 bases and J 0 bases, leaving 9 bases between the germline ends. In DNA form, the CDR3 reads TGTGCCAGCAGACAGGGTCTAGCCAAAAACATTCAGTACTTC. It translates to CASRQGLAKNIQYF.

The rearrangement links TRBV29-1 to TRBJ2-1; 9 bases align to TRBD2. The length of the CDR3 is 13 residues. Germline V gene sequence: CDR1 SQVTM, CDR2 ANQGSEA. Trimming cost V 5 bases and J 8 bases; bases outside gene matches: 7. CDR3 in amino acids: CSVWAGGLHEQFF. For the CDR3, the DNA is TGCAGCGTTTGGGCGGGGGGGCTCCATGAGCAGTTCTTC.

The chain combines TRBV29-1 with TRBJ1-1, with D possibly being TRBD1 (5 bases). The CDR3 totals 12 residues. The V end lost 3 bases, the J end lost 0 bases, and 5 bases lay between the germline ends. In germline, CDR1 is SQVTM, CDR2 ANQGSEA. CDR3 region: CSVEGVNTEAFF. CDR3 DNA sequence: TGCAGCGTTGAGGGGGTGAACACTGAAGCTTTCTTT.

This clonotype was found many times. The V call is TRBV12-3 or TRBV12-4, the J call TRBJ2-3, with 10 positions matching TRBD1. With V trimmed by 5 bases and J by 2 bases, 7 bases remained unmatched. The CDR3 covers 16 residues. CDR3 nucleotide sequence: TGTGCCAGCAGTCTCCGGACAGGGGGTTACACAGATACGCAGTATTTT. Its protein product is CASSLRTGGYTDTQYF.

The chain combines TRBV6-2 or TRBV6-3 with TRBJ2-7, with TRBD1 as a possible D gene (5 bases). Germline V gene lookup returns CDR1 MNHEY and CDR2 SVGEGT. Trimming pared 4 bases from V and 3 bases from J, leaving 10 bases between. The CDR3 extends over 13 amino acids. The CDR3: CASSFDRDYEQYV. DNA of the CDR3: TGTGCCAGCAGTTTCGACAGAGACTACGAGCAGTACGTC.

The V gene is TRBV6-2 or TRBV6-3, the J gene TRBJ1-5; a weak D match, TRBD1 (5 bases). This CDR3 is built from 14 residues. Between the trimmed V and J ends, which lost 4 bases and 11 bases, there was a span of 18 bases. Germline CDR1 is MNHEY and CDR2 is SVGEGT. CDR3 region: CASSWTREPGSQHF. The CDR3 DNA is TGTGCCAGCAGTTGGACCAGGGAACCGGGATCCCAGCATTTT.

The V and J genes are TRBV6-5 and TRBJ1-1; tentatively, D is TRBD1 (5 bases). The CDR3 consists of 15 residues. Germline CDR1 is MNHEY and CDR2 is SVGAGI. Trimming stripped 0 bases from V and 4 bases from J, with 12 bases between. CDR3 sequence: CASSYSPTGGTEAFF. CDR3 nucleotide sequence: TGTGCCAGCAGTTACTCCCCCACGGGGGGCACTGAAGCTTTCTTT.

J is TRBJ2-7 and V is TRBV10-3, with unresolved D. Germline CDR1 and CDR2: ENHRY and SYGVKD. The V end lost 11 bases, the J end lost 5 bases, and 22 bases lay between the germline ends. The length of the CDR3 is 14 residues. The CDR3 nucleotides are TGTGCCCCTTTTCCGGGCCCCGGTAGGGACGAGCAGTACGTC. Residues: CAPFPGPGRDEQYV.

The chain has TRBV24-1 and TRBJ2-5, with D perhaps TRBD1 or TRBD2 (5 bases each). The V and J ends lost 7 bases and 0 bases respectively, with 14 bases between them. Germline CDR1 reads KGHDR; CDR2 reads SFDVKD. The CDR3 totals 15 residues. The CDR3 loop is CATSRRGYHQETQYF. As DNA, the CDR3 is TGTGCCACCAGCCGTCGGGGCTACCACCAAGAGACCCAGTACTTC.

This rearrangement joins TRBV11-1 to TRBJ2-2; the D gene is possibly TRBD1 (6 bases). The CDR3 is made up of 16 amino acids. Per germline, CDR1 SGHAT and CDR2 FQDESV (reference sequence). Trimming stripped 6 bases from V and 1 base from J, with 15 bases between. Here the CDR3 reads CASRWDITWNTGELFF. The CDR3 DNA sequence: TGTGCCAGCAGATGGGACATAACCTGGAACACCGGGGAGCTGTTTTTT. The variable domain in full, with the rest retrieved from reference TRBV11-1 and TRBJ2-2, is EAEVAQSPRYKITEKSQAVAFWCDPISGHATLYWYRQILGQGPELLVQFQDESVVDDSQLPKDRFSAERLKGVDSTLKIQPAELGDSAMYLCASRWDITWNTGELFFGEGSRLTVL.

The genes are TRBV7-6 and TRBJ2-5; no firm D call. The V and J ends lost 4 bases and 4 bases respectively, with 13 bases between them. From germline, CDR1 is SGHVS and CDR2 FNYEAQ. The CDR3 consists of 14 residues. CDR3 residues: CASSSKTGLETQYF. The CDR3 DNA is TGTGCCAGCAGCTCCAAAACGGGTTTAGAGACCCAGTACTTC.

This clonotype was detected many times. For the CDR3, the DNA is TGTGCCAGCAGTTTCTCCACTCGGGGCGAGCAGTACGTC. Amino acids: CASSFSTRGEQYV. The chain joins TRBV12-3 or TRBV12-4 to TRBJ2-7, with a possible D match to TRBD2 (5 bases). V was pared by 3 bases and J by 6 bases, with 12 bases between. CDR3 length equals 13 residues.

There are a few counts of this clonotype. The CDR3 DNA sequence: TGCAGCGTAGAGGGACTAGCCAAAAACATTCAGTACTTC. It codes for CSVEGLAKNIQYF. The chain uses TRBV29-1 and TRBJ2-4; D might be TRBD2 (6 bases). This CDR3 has 13 amino acids. The ends were cut back, 6 bases at V and 0 bases at J, with 9 bases in the middle. Germline values: CDR1 SQVTM, CDR2 ANQGSEA. Filled out from reference TRBV29-1 and TRBJ2-4, the complete variable domain reads SAVISQKPSRDICQRGTSLTIQCQVDSQVTMMFWYRQQPGQSLTLIATANQGSEATYESGFVIDKFPISRPNLTFSTLTVSNMSPEDSSIYLCSVEGLAKNIQYFGAGTRLSVL.

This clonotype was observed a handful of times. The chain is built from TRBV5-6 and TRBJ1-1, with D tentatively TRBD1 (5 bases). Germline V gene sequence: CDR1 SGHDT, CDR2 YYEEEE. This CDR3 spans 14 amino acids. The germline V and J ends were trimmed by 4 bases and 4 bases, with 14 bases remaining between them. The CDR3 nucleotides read TGTGCCAGCAGCCTACTACAGGAATCCACTGAAGCTTTCTTT. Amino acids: CASSLLQESTEAFF.

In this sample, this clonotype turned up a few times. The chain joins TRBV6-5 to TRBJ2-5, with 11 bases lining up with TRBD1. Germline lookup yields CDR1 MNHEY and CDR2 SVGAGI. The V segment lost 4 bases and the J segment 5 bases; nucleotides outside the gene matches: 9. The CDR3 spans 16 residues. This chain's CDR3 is CASSSGTGGSMETQYF. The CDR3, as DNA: TGTGCCAGCAGTTCCGGGACAGGGGGAAGTATGGAGACCCAGTACTTC.